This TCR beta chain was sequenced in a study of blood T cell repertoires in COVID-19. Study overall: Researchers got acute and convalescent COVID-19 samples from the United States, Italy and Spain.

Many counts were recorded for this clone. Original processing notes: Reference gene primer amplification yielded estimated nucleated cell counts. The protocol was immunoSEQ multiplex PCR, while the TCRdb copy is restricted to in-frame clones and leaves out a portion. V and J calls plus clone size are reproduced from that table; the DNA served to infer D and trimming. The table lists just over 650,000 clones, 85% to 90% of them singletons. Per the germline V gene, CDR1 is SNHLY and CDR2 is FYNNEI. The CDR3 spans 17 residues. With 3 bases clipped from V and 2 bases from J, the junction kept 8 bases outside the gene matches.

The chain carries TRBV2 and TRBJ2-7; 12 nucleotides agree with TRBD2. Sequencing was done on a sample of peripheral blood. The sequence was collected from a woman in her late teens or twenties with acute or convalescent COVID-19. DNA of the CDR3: TGTGCCAGCAGTGACAGCACTAGCGGGGGGATGACCTACGAGCAGTACTTC. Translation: CASSDSTSGGMTYEQYF.